Below are 9 T cell receptor beta chains sequenced from a single sample in a study of control samples from healthy donors and cancer patients. Profiled with immunoSEQ multiplex PCR; TCRdb holds only in-frame clones, not every one. The table includes 120,000 or so clones, 80% to 90% detected once. The sequencing input was blood. The receptor source for this set is a man aged 35-49 years in good health.

The chain has TRBV2 and TRBJ2-7; 7 bases are a match to TRBD2. The CDR3 totals 18 residues. The germline V gene encodes CDR1 SNHLY and CDR2 FYNNEI. The V segment lost 0 bases and the J segment 7 bases; nucleotides outside the gene matches: 18. CDR3 residues: CASSEALQAPLRGEEQYF. The CDR3 DNA reads TGTGCCAGCAGTGAAGCGTTACAGGCCCCACTACGGGGGGAGGAGCAGTACTTC. Full variable domain (outside the CDR3, taken from reference TRBV2 and TRBJ2-7): EPEVTQTPSHQVTQMGQEVILRCVPISNHLYFYWYRQILGQKVEFLVSFYNNEISEKSEIFDDQFSVERPDGSNFTLKIRSTKLEDSAMYFCASSEALQAPLRGEEQYFGPGTRLTVT.

For this clone: Other DNA sequences within the sample encode an identical CDR3. This chain links TRBV5-1 with TRBJ1-6, with D unresolved. This CDR3 region has 14 residues. CDR1 is SGHRS, CDR2 YFSETQ, per germline. V was pared by 2 bases and J by 0 bases, with 3 bases between. In DNA form, the CDR3 reads TGCGCCAGCAGCTTAAACTCCTATAATTCACCCCTCCACTTT. It is translated as CASSLNSYNSPLHF.

The chain is built from TRBV4-2 and TRBJ2-1; 7 nucleotides agree with TRBD2. Trimming took 0 bases from V and 4 from J; bases not matched to a gene: 6. The CDR3 is 16 residues long. Germline V CDR1 and CDR2: LGHNA, YNFKEQ. CDR3 in DNA: TGTGCCAGCAGCCAAGAATGGAGCGGGGTTTACAATGAGCAGTTCTTC. Its translation: CASSQEWSGVYNEQFF.

This rearrangement joins TRBV5-5 to TRBJ1-5; TRBD1 might be the D (5 bases). Germline assignment: CDR1 SGHKS and CDR2 YYEKEE (reference sequence). V was trimmed by 0 bases and J by 3 bases, leaving 10 bases between them. The CDR3 is made up of 15 amino acids. The CDR3 DNA sequence: TGTGCCAGCAGCTTGGGGGGACCGATCAATCAGCCCCAGCATTTT. Protein product: CASSLGGPINQPQHF.

The chain combines TRBV4-1 with TRBJ1-1; 8 bases line up with TRBD1. The CDR3 is made up of 15 amino acids. Germline assignment: CDR1 MGHRA and CDR2 YSYEKL. V gave up 0 bases and J gave up 4 bases; unmatched junction bases: 4. The CDR3 bases are TGCGCCAGCAGCCAAGAATTTACAGGGGGCACTGAAGCTTTCTTT. Translating it yields CASSQEFTGGTEAFF.

Only a few counts were recorded for this clone. CDR3 region: CASSLVASGTSGELFF. Here the CDR3 DNA reads TGCGCCAGCAGCTTGGTGGCTAGCGGGACCTCCGGGGAGCTGTTTTTT. This chain connects TRBV5-1 to TRBJ2-2, with 9 nucleotides matching TRBD2. V shed 0 bases, J shed 6 bases, and the junction held 6 bases outside the gene matches. Germline-derived CDR1 and CDR2 are SGHRS and YFSETQ. CDR3 length: 16 amino acids.

This chain links TRBV11-3 with TRBJ2-5, with 10 bases lining up with TRBD1. This CDR3 contains 15 residues. The V and J ends lost 5 bases and 7 bases, in that order; junction bases with no gene match: 10. CDR1 and CDR2 (germline): SGHNT, YENEEA. The CDR3 nucleotides are TGTGCCAGCAGCCCTTCGACAGGGGGCGGCGGGACCCAGTACTTC. Translated: CASSPSTGGGGTQYF.

This clone was recorded only once. J is TRBJ2-7 and V is TRBV2; D is uncertain. CDR1 is SNHLY, CDR2 FYNNEI, per germline. The CDR3 loop spans 12 amino acids. The germline V and J ends were trimmed by 8 bases and 4 bases, with 12 bases remaining between them. The CDR3: CASDVTRYEQYF. The CDR3 DNA is TGTGCCAGCGACGTCACGAGGTACGAGCAGTACTTC.

This rearrangement joins TRBV14 to TRBJ2-5; 10 bases fit TRBD1. The germline CDR1 and CDR2 sequences are SGHDN and FVKESK. The CDR3 loop spans 15 amino acids. The junction had 6 bases not matched to a gene; V was cut back by 3 bases and J by 5 bases. The CDR3 loop is CASSQTGGGGETQYF. The CDR3 DNA reads as TGTGCCAGCAGCCAGACAGGGGGCGGAGGGGAGACCCAGTACTTC.